These 21 T cell receptor beta chains share one sample of origin, sequenced in a study of blood T cell repertoires in COVID-19 (dated by TCRdb to the early 2020s). Libraries came from the immunoSEQ multiplex PCR assay. Drawn from immuneACCESS, this table holds only the in-frame rearrangements with V and J called that TCRdb kept. Clones are partly lost; checked studies trace under half to an unresolved V gene and leave the rest unexplained. The sample yields around 130,000 clones; approximately 85% were counted once. The ten largest clones add up to about 4.3% of the sample. The sequencing sample was made of peripheral blood. The receptor source for this set is a human donor in a cohort sampled during active COVID-19.

The V and J genes are TRBV27 and TRBJ1-4; tentative D call: TRBD1 (6 bases). CDR1 and CDR2 from the germline V gene are MNHEY and SMNVEV (reference sequence). The CDR3 length is 15 residues. V lost 6 bases to trimming and J lost 6 bases, with 17 bases between them. DNA of the CDR3: TGTGCCAGCAGACAGGGACCCTCCTCTGATGAAAAACTGTTTTTT. It specifies CASRQGPSSDEKLFF.

This sequence joins TRBV15 and TRBJ2-3, with a possible D match to TRBD1 (6 bases). The CDR3 sequence is 13 residues long. Looked up from germline, CDR1 is LNHNV and CDR2 is YYDKDF (reference sequence). Trimming stripped 5 bases from V and 3 bases from J, with 9 bases between. The CDR3 is CATSPTGTDTQYF. The CDR3 bases are TGTGCCACCAGCCCCACAGGGACAGATACGCAGTATTTT.

The rearrangement links TRBV7-3 to TRBJ2-1, with 7 bases aligning to TRBD2. V trimming: 4 bases; J trimming: 5 bases; junction bases outside the gene matches: 5. CDR1 is SGHTA and CDR2 is FQGTGA in the germline V gene. There are 14 residues in the CDR3. Here the CDR3 reads CASSYGLDNNEQFF. The CDR3 coding sequence is TGTGCCAGCAGCTATGGACTAGACAACAATGAGCAGTTCTTC.

This clone was seen only a few times. The chain carries TRBV30 and TRBJ2-7; no clear D gene. The germline V and J ends were trimmed by 2 bases and 4 bases, with 6 bases remaining between them. CDR1 and CDR2 from the germline V gene are GTSNPN and SVGIG (reference sequence). The CDR3 covers 11 residues. CDR3 DNA sequence: TGTGCCTGGAGTCCTTCTTACGAGCAGTACTTC. Translated, it gives CAWSPSYEQYF.

This chain uses TRBV18 with TRBJ2-2; tentatively, D is TRBD1 (5 bases). This CDR3 comprises 15 residues. Germline V gives CDR1 KGHSH, CDR2 LQKENI. Trimming removed 2 bases at V and 7 bases at J, with 14 bases between. Here the CDR3 DNA reads TGTGCCAGCTCACCAGTCAGGGCTGGGTTCGGGGAGCTGTTTTTT. The encoded protein is CASSPVRAGFGELFF. Based on the CDR3 plus reference TRBV18 and TRBJ2-2, the full variable domain is NAGVMQNPRHLVRRRGQEARLRCSPMKGHSHVYWYRQLPEEGLKFMVYLQKENIIDESGMPKERFSAEFPKEGPSILRIQQVVRGDSAAYFCASSPVRAGFGELFFGEGSRLTVL.

CDR3 sequence reads: CASSFGMIDTRRQGQPQHF. The CDR3 nucleotides are TGTGCCAGTAGTTTTGGGATGATAGATACTCGGCGACAGGGTCAGCCCCAGCATTTT. The chain links TRBV19 to TRBJ1-5; 7 bases match TRBD1. There are 19 residues in the CDR3. Per the germline V gene, CDR1 is LNHDA and CDR2 is SQIVND (reference sequence). V dropped 5 bases and J dropped 6; count of bases not matched to a gene: 22.

The chain carries TRBV7-3 and TRBJ2-7; TRBD1 aligns across 7 bases. The germline gives CDR1 SGHTA, CDR2 FQGTGA. Trimming cost V 6 bases and J 7 bases; bases outside gene matches: 6. This CDR3 spans 12 amino acids. The CDR3 spells CASSHRGGEQYF. In nucleotides, the CDR3 is TGTGCCAGCAGTCACAGGGGCGGGGAGCAGTACTTC.

The chain couples TRBV9 to TRBJ1-1, with 7 bases that match TRBD1. CDR1 and CDR2 (germline): SGDLS, YYNGEE. The trim removed 4 bases at V and 3 bases at J, leaving 6 bases unmatched. The CDR3 is 14 amino acids. The CDR3 loop is CASSRGGEDTEAFF. DNA of the CDR3: TGTGCCAGCAGCCGAGGGGGCGAGGACACTGAAGCTTTCTTT.

This sequence joins TRBV19 and TRBJ1-1; D gene unclear. The CDR3 runs to 13 residues. Germline-derived CDR1 and CDR2 are LNHDA and SQIVND (reference sequence). Trimming cost V 7 bases and J 1 base, with 10 bases left between them. For the CDR3, the DNA is TGTGCCAGTACCGATAGGAGGAACACTGAAGCTTTCTTT. It is translated as CASTDRRNTEAFF.

The chain employs TRBV6-5 and TRBJ2-7; D may be TRBD1 (6 bases). CDR1 is MNHEY and CDR2 is SVGAGI in the germline V gene. V gave up 5 bases and J gave up 2 bases, with 13 bases separating them. The CDR3 covers 14 residues. The CDR3: CASSPTTGPYEQYF. DNA of the CDR3: TGTGCCAGCAGTCCAACGACAGGCCCCTACGAGCAGTACTTC.

The V gene is TRBV12-5, the J gene TRBJ1-4; no reliable D call. Germline V CDR1 and CDR2: LGHNT, FRNRAP. Trimming removed 5 bases from V and 8 bases from J, with 15 bases in between. This CDR3 is 14 amino acids long. The CDR3 protein is CASGQWTPREKLFF. In DNA form, the CDR3 reads TGTGCTAGTGGTCAGTGGACTCCGCGGGAAAAACTGTTTTTT.

V usage is TRBV30 and J usage is TRBJ2-1, with TRBD2 identical over 12 bases. The germline gives CDR1 GTSNPN, CDR2 SVGIG (reference sequence). The CDR3 has 16 amino acids. Unmatched junction bases numbered 4, after V lost 2 bases and J lost 2 bases. In DNA, the CDR3 is TGTGCCTGGAGTACGACTAGCGGGGGAACCTACAATGAGCAGTTCTTC. Protein: CAWSTTSGGTYNEQFF.

The CDR3 DNA is TGTGCCAGCAGCCGAGGGGGCGAAGGCTACACCTTC. Its translation is CASSRGGEGYTF. The chain has TRBV6-5 and TRBJ1-2, with 7 positions matching TRBD1. Germline CDR1 and CDR2: MNHEY and SVGAGI. CDR3 length: 12 residues. Trimming removed 6 bases from V and 8 bases from J; junction bases left unmatched: 6.

J is TRBJ2-2 and V is TRBV18, with D uncertain. Trimming cost V 0 bases and J 6 bases, with 8 bases left between them. The CDR3 covers 14 residues. Germline V gives CDR1 KGHSH, CDR2 LQKENI. CDR3 amino acids: CASSPPSEAGELFF. The CDR3 bases are TGTGCCAGCTCACCACCGAGCGAAGCCGGGGAGCTGTTTTTT.

The V gene is TRBV12-3 or TRBV12-4, the J gene TRBJ2-5; TRBD1 might be the D (6 bases). V shed 6 bases and J shed 6 bases, with 11 bases lying between them. The CDR3 extends over 12 amino acids. In nucleotides, the CDR3 is TGTGCCAGCAGCCCCGGACAGAAGACCCAGTACTTC. Amino acids: CASSPGQKTQYF.

This clone was picked up many times. CDR3: CAWSERRNYGYTF. CDR3 bases: TGTGCCTGGAGTGAACGCAGGAACTATGGCTACACCTTC. This sequence joins TRBV30 and TRBJ1-2; the D is unclear. Germline CDR1 and CDR2: GTSNPN and SVGIG (reference sequence). The CDR3 is 13 amino acids. Trimming left V 1 base short and J 2 bases short, with 8 bases between. Variable domain in full (rest from reference TRBV30 and TRBJ1-2): SQTIHQWPATLVQPVGSPLSLECTVEGTSNPNLYWYRQAAGRGLQLLFYSVGIGQISSEVPQNLSASRPQDRQFILSSKKLLLSDSGFYLCAWSERRNYGYTFGSGTRLTVV.

This chain connects TRBV28 to TRBJ1-2; D may be TRBD1 (6 bases). V was shortened by 6 bases and J by 4 bases, with 15 bases between the two germline ends. Germline V gene lookup returns CDR1 MDHEN and CDR2 SYDVKM. This CDR3 comprises 14 residues. The CDR3 region is CASSLDTGSYGYTF. CDR3 DNA sequence: TGTGCCAGCAGCCTAGATACAGGGAGCTATGGCTACACCTTC.

The sample holds one count of this clone. The chain couples TRBV27 to TRBJ2-7, with D possibly TRBD2 on 5 matching bases. Germline V gene data show CDR1 as MNHEY and CDR2 as SMNVEV (reference sequence). The CDR3 has 13 amino acids. Trimming left V 4 bases short and J 3 bases short, with 10 bases between. Written as DNA, the CDR3 is TGTGCCAGCAGTTATGTTCGGGGCTACGAGCAGTACTTC. Translation gives CASSYVRGYEQYF.

CDR3 coding DNA: TGTGCCAGTAGTATGGGGACTAGCGGGATTGAGACCCAGTACTTC. This gives the protein CASSMGTSGIETQYF. This sequence joins TRBV19 and TRBJ2-5, with TRBD2 identical over 13 bases. The trim removed 3 bases at V and 5 bases at J, leaving 3 bases unmatched. The germline V gene has CDR1 LNHDA and CDR2 SQIVND (reference sequence). This CDR3 comprises 15 residues.

This clone has just one count. The CDR3 here is CAWMGANYGYTF. The CDR3 bases are TGTGCCTGGATGGGAGCCAACTATGGCTACACCTTC. The chain links TRBV30 to TRBJ1-2, with D hard to call. Deletions cut 4 bases from V and 2 bases from J, with 8 bases between. The CDR3 loop spans 12 amino acids. Per the germline V gene, CDR1 is GTSNPN and CDR2 is SVGIG (reference sequence).

The CDR3 reads CASSHPYEQYF. DNA for the CDR3: TGTGCCAGCAGTCATCCCTACGAGCAGTACTTC. The chain carries TRBV6-2 or TRBV6-3 and TRBJ2-7; no definite D call. Germline values: CDR1 MNHEY, CDR2 SVGEGT. Trimming stripped 5 bases from V and 2 bases from J, with 4 bases between. CDR3 length equals 11 residues.